This TCR beta chain was recovered during a study of blood T cell repertoires in COVID-19. Across the whole study: The samples span acute and convalescent COVID-19 from the United States, Italy and Spain. Sources were T cells, B-cell-depleted T cells, or PBMCs; the material itself was cDNA or gDNA.

In the original processing: How many nucleated cells were present was estimated from reference gene primer amplification. Repertoires were generated with immunoSEQ multiplex PCR, while TCRdb's copy carries only in-frame clones and drops some. The V and J calls and the clone size are those of that table, but D and trimming were determined from the DNA. This table holds 77,000 or so clones, around 90% found once. V was clipped by 5 bases and J by 6 bases; unmatched bases: 5. Germline CDR1 and CDR2: MNHEY and SMNVEV (reference sequence). This CDR3 contains 15 residues. Sequenced input: peripheral blood. V and J are TRBV27 and TRBJ1-6, with TRBD1 matching over 9 bases. The TCR sequence derives from a man aged 50 to 60 with active COVID-19. The CDR3 protein is CASSAGTGINSPLHF. The DNA for the CDR3 is TGTGCCAGCAGTGCAGGGACAGGGATTAATTCACCCCTCCACTTT.